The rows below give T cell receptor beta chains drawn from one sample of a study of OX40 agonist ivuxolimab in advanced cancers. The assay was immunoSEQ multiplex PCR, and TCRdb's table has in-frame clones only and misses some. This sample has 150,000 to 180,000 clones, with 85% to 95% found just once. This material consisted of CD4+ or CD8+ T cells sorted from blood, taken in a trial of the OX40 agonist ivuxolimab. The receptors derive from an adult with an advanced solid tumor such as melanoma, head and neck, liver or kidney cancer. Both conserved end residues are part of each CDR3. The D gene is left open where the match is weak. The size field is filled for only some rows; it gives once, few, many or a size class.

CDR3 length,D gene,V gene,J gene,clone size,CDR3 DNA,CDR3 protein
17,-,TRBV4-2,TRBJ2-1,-,TGTGCCAGCAGCCAAATCTACGCGGACCCGAGATACAATGAGCAGTTCTTC,CASSQIYADPRYNEQFF
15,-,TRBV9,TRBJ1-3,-,TGTGCCAGCAGCGTAGCACCAGGGCTTGGAAACACCATATATTTT,CASSVAPGLGNTIYF
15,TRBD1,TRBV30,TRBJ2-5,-,TGTGCCTGGAACCACATGGACAGGGACCAAGAGACCCAGTACTTC,CAWNHMDRDQETQYF
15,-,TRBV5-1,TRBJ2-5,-,TGCGCCAGCAGCGCGGGACGCCCGGTTGGAGAGACCCAGTACTTC,CASSAGRPVGETQYF
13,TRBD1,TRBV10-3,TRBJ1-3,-,TGTGCCATTAGACAGGGCGGGGGAAACACCATATATTTT,CAIRQGGGNTIYF
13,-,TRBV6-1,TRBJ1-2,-,TGTGCCAGCCGCCGGGGGGGCTCAGATGGCTACACCTTC,CASRRGGSDGYTF
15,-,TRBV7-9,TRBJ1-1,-,TGTGCCAGCAGCTCTTCAGGGGATGGGGGCACTGAAGCTTTCTTT,CASSSSGDGGTEAFF
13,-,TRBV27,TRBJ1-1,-,TGTGCCAGCAGGAAAGGGGGGCTCACTGAAGCTTTCTTT,CASRKGGLTEAFF
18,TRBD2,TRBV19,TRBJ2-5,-,TGTGCCAGTAGTAGCCAATCTTTCGGAGCGGGAGGGCCGGGGGGCCAGTACTTC,CASSSQSFGAGGPGGQYF
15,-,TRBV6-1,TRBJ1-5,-,TGTGCCAGCAGTGAATCGACAGTGGGGAATCAGCCCCAGCATTTT,CASSESTVGNQPQHF
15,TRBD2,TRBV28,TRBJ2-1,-,TGTGCCAGCGCTGGGGTAGCGGGAGGGCGAAGTGAGCAGTTCTTC,CASAGVAGGRSEQFF
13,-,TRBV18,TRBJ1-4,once,TGTGCCAGCTCACCAGGGTTCGGGGAAAAACTGTTTTTT,CASSPGFGEKLFF
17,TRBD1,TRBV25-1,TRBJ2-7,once,TGTGCCAGTGGACAGGGAGTCGCGGGGAGCCCCCCTTACGAGCAGTACTTC,CASGQGVAGSPPYEQYF
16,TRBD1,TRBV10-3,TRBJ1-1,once,TGTGCCATCAGTGATACCGGGACAGGGATACACACTGAAGCTTTCTTT,CAISDTGTGIHTEAFF
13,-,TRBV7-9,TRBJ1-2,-,TGTGCCAGCAGCCCCCAGGGCCCCTATGGCTACACCTTC,CASSPQGPYGYTF
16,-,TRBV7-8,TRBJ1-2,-,TGTGCCAGCAGCTTATCGGGTTCGGGCAGGGATTATGGCTACACCTTC,CASSLSGSGRDYGYTF
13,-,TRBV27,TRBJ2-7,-,TGTGCCAGCAGTTTTGCTTTCAACTACGAGCAGTACTTC,CASSFAFNYEQYF
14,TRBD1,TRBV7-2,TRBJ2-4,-,TGTGCCAGCAGCTTGGCGGGACAGGGCAACATTCAGTACTTC,CASSLAGQGNIQYF
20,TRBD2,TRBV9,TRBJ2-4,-,TGTGCCAGCAGCGTAGCTAGCGGGGGGACTTCCCTCCAGCCCAAAAACATTCAGTACTTC,CASSVASGGTSLQPKNIQYF
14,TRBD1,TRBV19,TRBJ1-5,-,TGTGCCAGTAGTATTGGACAGGGGAATCAGCCCCAGCATTTT,CASSIGQGNQPQHF